This T cell receptor beta chain was recorded in a study of blood T cell repertoires in COVID-19. The germline CDR1 and CDR2 sequences are SGHRS and YFSETQ. The CDR3 length is 16 residues. Germline trimming cut 0 bases from V and 8 bases from J; bases unmatched to any gene: 6. Measured with immunoSEQ multiplex PCR; TCRdb has only the in-frame clones, and not every one. The sample has more than 75,000 clones; around 89% are singletons. Sequencing used peripheral blood. The rearrangement links TRBV5-1 to TRBJ1-6; 9 nucleotides line up with TRBD1. The source is a man aged 50 to 60 with COVID-19, enrolled during active disease. This chain's CDR3 is CASSLEVRTGDSPLHF. The CDR3 bases are TGCGCCAGCAGCTTGGAAGTTCGGACAGGGGATTCACCCCTCCACTTT. The entire variable domain, with the rest obtained from reference TRBV5-1 and TRBJ1-6, is as follows: KAGVTQTPRYLIKTRGQQVTLSCSPISGHRSVSWYQQTPGQGLQFLFEYFSETQRNKGNFPGRFSGRQFSNSRSEMNVSTLELGDSALYLCASSLEVRTGDSPLHFGNGTRLTVT.